This T cell receptor beta chain was recovered during a study of identifying expanded T cells in peripheral blood. Produced via immunoSEQ multiplex PCR; TCRdb's table is partial and in-frame only. This table holds about 130,000 clones, around nine tenths found once. There are 17 residues in the CDR3. From germline, CDR1 is MGHRA and CDR2 YSYEKL. V was trimmed by 0 bases and J by 1 base, leaving 13 bases between them. This clone was seen just once. Its antigen is unknown. Collection occurred without any documented infections or immune events in donors. Study-wide findings and caveats: Approximately 2-week clone count variance significantly increased as total template count grew. Technical replicates showed about 1.1 changed clones; roughly two weeks approximately 16; four weeks 19.

J is TRBJ2-4 and V is TRBV4-1; D may be TRBD2 (5 bases). Sequencing was carried out using blood. The TCR comes from a person aged 18 to 75 in good health. The CDR3 loop is CASSQDMRGRAKNIQYF. CDR3 nucleotide sequence: TGCGCCAGCAGCCAAGATATGAGAGGGCGGGCCAAAAACATTCAGTACTTC.